These 14 T cell receptor beta chains were all obtained from the same sample, sequenced in a study of response to subunit inactivated influenza vaccine. TCRdb processed the RT-PCR reads anew with MiXCR; each CDR3 protein has one entry. The sample includes 650,000 to 800,000 distinct CDR3 sequences, 11% to 15% of them seen just once. Material: PBMCs from blood, obtained 14 days before vaccination. Source of these receptors: a man over 45 who received an inactivated influenza vaccine.

This clonotype was seen more than once but under ten times. This chain uses TRBV12-3 or TRBV12-4 with TRBJ1-2, with TRBD1 matching 8 bases. The CDR3 consists of 12 residues. The J segment lost 8 bases and the V segment lost 3 bases, leaving 2 bases of the junction unmatched. The CDR3 bases are TGTGCCAGCAGTTTGGACAGGGTCGGCTACACCTTC. Its protein is CASSLDRVGYTF.

In its sample, this clonotype was seen a few times. V usage is TRBV18 and J usage is TRBJ2-7; 7 bases match TRBD1. The CDR3 is made up of 14 amino acids. Germline V gene sequence: CDR1 KGHSH, CDR2 LQKENI. V was pared by 2 bases and J by 3 bases, with 4 bases of the junction left unmatched. The CDR3, as DNA: TGTGCCAGCTCACCATCCGGACAGGTCTACGAGCAGTACTTC. Translation: CASSPSGQVYEQYF.

The rearrangement joins TRBV28 to TRBJ2-7; D is unresolved. Germline V gene sequence: CDR1 MDHEN, CDR2 SYDVKM. Trimming pared 0 bases from V and 2 bases from J, leaving 5 bases between. CDR3 length: 13 amino acids. CDR3 sequence reads: CASSLWQAYEQYF. CDR3 nucleotide sequence: TGTGCCAGCAGTTTATGGCAGGCCTACGAGCAGTACTTC. Supplemented by reference TRBV28 and TRBJ2-7, the full variable domain reads DVKVTQSSRYLVKRTGEKVFLECVQDMDHENMFWYRQDPGLGLRLIYFSYDVKMKEKGDIPEGYSVSREKKERFSLILESASTNQTSMYLCASSLWQAYEQYFGPGTRLTVT.

The chain links TRBV9 to TRBJ2-3; TRBD2 matches 16 bases. Germline V CDR1 and CDR2: SGDLS, YYNGEE. J gave up 5 bases and V 2 bases, and 2 bases lay outside the gene matches. The CDR3 consists of 16 residues. CDR3 sequence (DNA): TGTGCCAGCAGCGTCGGGACTAGCGGGAGGGTAGATACGCAGTATTTT. Translation gives CASSVGTSGRVDTQYF.

This clonotype was seen repeatedly, ten times or more. The chain combines TRBV10-3 with TRBJ1-6; no reliable D call. Trimming pared 0 bases from V and 9 bases from J, leaving 9 bases between. CDR3 length equals 14 residues. CDR1 is ENHRY, CDR2 SYGVKD, per germline. The CDR3 protein is CAISESGRSSPLHF. The CDR3 DNA reads as TGTGCCATCAGTGAGTCTGGGAGGTCTTCACCCCTCCACTTT.

Regarding this clonotype: An end of the junction does not agree with germline; a read error may underlie this. The rearrangement joins TRBV7-9 to TRBJ1-3; no firm D call. CDR1 is SEHNR and CDR2 is FQNEAQ in the germline V gene (reference sequence). The CDR3 has 16 amino acids. DNA for the CDR3: TGTGCCAGCAGCCTCCCTCAGACCGGACCTGGGAACACCATATATTTT. This encodes CASSLPQTGPGNTIYF.

This clonotype has ten or more counts. The rearrangement uses TRBV25-1 and TRBJ2-5; 7 bases are shared with TRBD2. Germline CDR1 MGHDK, CDR2 SYGVNS. Unmatched junction bases numbered 9, after V lost 3 bases and J lost 5 bases. This CDR3 comprises 15 residues. The CDR3 nucleotides read TGTGCCAGCAGTGATTCGATTCTCGGGGGGGAGACCCAGTACTTC. Translated, it gives CASSDSILGGETQYF.

This clonotype was seen only a few times. V gene TRBV12-3 or TRBV12-4 combines with J gene TRBJ1-5; 7 nucleotides agree with TRBD1. The CDR3 spans 14 residues. Trimming cost V 4 bases and J 6 bases; bases outside gene matches: 6. The DNA of the CDR3 is TGTGCCAGCAGTTATAGACAGGGTACTCAGCCCCAGCATTTT. This codes for CASSYRQGTQPQHF.

There are a few counts of this clonotype. The V call is TRBV12-3 or TRBV12-4, the J call TRBJ1-2; 8 bases are shared with TRBD1. Unmatched junction bases numbered 10, after V lost 5 bases and J lost 8 bases. The CDR3 contains 14 residues. CDR3 sequence: CASSPAQGAGGYTF. CDR3 sequence (DNA): TGTGCCAGCAGTCCGGCCCAGGGGGCAGGCGGCTACACCTTC.

This clonotype came up a few times. The chain couples TRBV25-1 to TRBJ2-2, with 8 positions matching TRBD2. V lost 1 base and J lost 0; bases outside the gene matches: 4. The CDR3 sequence is 17 residues long. Germline V gives CDR1 MGHDK, CDR2 SYGVNS. DNA of the CDR3: TGTGCCAGCAGTGAATCGCCTAGCGGGTCGAACACCGGGGAGCTGTTTTTT. Translating gives CASSESPSGSNTGELFF.

This clonotype was detected a few times. The gene calls are TRBV5-1 and TRBJ1-1; TRBD1 matches 11 bases. Germline CDR1 reads SGHRS; CDR2 reads YFSETQ. V lost 5 bases, J lost 4 bases, and 10 bases stayed unmatched. CDR3 size: 16 residues. The CDR3 loop reads CASRDGTGGMGTEAFF. CDR3 nucleotides: TGCGCCAGCAGGGACGGGACAGGGGGTATGGGCACTGAAGCTTTCTTT.

The chain links TRBV5-1 to TRBJ1-1; D gene uncertain. CDR1 is SGHRS and CDR2 is YFSETQ in the germline V gene. This CDR3 contains 14 residues. V lost 0 bases and J lost 4, with 10 bases in between. The CDR3 DNA reads as TGCGCCAGCAGCTTGGAATCCGGGTTCACTGAAGCTTTCTTT. Protein product: CASSLESGFTEAFF. The full variable domain, with the rest looked up from reference TRBV5-1 and TRBJ1-1, is KAGVTQTPRYLIKTRGQQVTLSCSPISGHRSVSWYQQTPGQGLQFLFEYFSETQRNKGNFPGRFSGRQFSNSRSEMNVSTLELGDSALYLCASSLESGFTEAFFGQGTRLTVV.

Ten or more counts support this clonotype. The CDR3 coding sequence is TGCAGTGCTAGGGTCTTACAGGGATCCAATAGCAATCAGCCCCAGCATTTT. Its protein is CSARVLQGSNSNQPQHF. V is TRBV20-1 and J is TRBJ1-5; a possible D gene is TRBD1 (6 bases). V shed 3 bases and J shed 0 bases, with 18 bases lying between them. The CDR3 covers 17 residues. Germline V gives CDR1 DFQATT, CDR2 SNEGSKA (reference sequence).

This clonotype was counted only a few times. The chain couples TRBV6-5 to TRBJ1-5; unclear D gene. The CDR3 totals 13 residues. Germline V gene lookup returns CDR1 MNHEY and CDR2 SVGAGI. V lost 0 bases, J lost 7 bases, and 7 bases lay in between. CDR3 residues: CASSYSAGQPQHF. In nucleotides, the CDR3 is TGTGCCAGCAGTTACTCGGCGGGGCAGCCCCAGCATTTT.